The present entry profiles one TCR beta chain with its context. These data are taken from a study of T-cell memory formation after mild COVID-19. TCRdb analysed the 5' RACE reads with MiXCR anew, one entry per CDR3 protein. The sample holds fewer than 700,000 distinct CDR3 sequences, 15% to 20% seen once. The origin of this receptor is an adult woman who had mild COVID-19 (a few samples of this study predate the infection). Cell type and time point are not known. The source material was PBMCs or a T cell subset sorted from them (not recorded which).

Here the CDR3 DNA reads TGCGCCAGCAGCCAAGATTTGGTTCAGCCCCAGCATTTT. Encoded protein: CASSQDLVQPQHF. The J gene is TRBJ1-5, the V gene TRBV4-1, with D unclear. With 0 bases removed from V and 6 bases from J, the gap between germline ends came to 6 bases. The CDR3 totals 13 residues. CDR1 and CDR2 from the germline V gene are MGHRA and YSYEKL.